Below, 32 T cell receptor beta chains from the same sample are listed, as sequenced in a study of blood T cell repertoires in COVID-19. Clones were read by immunoSEQ multiplex PCR, and TCRdb kept only the in-frame ones, dropping some. The table has about 440,000 clones, approximately 88% seen once; the top ten hold around an eighth. Sequences were obtained from peripheral blood. The origin of the receptors is a woman aged 50 to 60 with COVID-19, enrolled during active disease.

V gene TRBV18 combines with J gene TRBJ1-1, with D uncertain. Trimming pared 6 bases from V and 0 bases from J, leaving 11 bases between. The CDR3 has 14 residues. CDR1 and CDR2 (germline): KGHSH, LQKENI. Here the CDR3 reads CASSLGSMNTEAFF. CDR3 sequence (DNA): TGTGCCAGCTCTCTCGGGTCGATGAACACTGAAGCTTTCTTT.

The rearrangement uses TRBV27 and TRBJ2-2, with a tentative D call TRBD2 (6 bases). The germline V gene has CDR1 MNHEY and CDR2 SMNVEV (reference sequence). The CDR3 runs to 13 residues. Trimming shortened V by 6 bases and J by 5 bases, and 10 bases separated the two germline ends. Written as DNA, the CDR3 is TGTGCCAGCAGGTGGGGGGTGACCGGGGAGCTGTTTTTT. Amino acid sequence: CASRWGVTGELFF.

CDR3 bases: TGTGCCAGCAGCGTAGGGACAGCCTCTACCAAAAACATTCAGTACTTC. As protein: CASSVGTASTKNIQYF. The chain joins TRBV9 to TRBJ2-4; tentative D call: TRBD1 (6 bases). This CDR3 is 16 amino acids long. Germline assignment: CDR1 SGDLS and CDR2 YYNGEE. V was trimmed by 0 bases and J by 2 bases, leaving 12 bases between them.

The DNA for the CDR3 is TGTGCCAGCAGCTTTGGGACAGGCGAGCAGTACTTC. Protein product: CASSFGTGEQYF. The chain recombines TRBV11-2 with TRBJ2-7, with TRBD1 matching over 8 bases. The CDR3 totals 12 residues. V shed 3 bases and J 6 bases; nucleotides not matched to a gene: 1. Looked up from germline, CDR1 is SGHAT and CDR2 is FQNNGV. The full variable domain, its missing parts supplied by reference TRBV11-2 and TRBJ2-7, is EAGVAQSPRYKIIEKRQSVAFWCNPISGHATLYWYQQILGQGPKLLIQFQNNGVVDDSQLPKDRFSAERLKGVDSTLKIQPAKLEDSAVYLCASSFGTGEQYFGPGTRLTVT.

J is TRBJ2-7 and V is TRBV12-3 or TRBV12-4, with a tentative D call TRBD1 (5 bases). The CDR3 spans 13 residues. V dropped 3 bases and J dropped 12 bases, with 18 bases sitting between them. Written as DNA, the CDR3 is TGTGCCAGCAGTTTCCGCCTAGACAGATCTCCGTACTTC. Translation: CASSFRLDRSPYF.

The chain recombines TRBV5-4 with TRBJ2-5; D perhaps matches TRBD1 (6 bases). CDR1 and CDR2 from the germline V gene are SGHNT and YYREEE (reference sequence). The CDR3 totals 15 residues. Trimming pared 4 bases from V and 5 bases from J, leaving 18 bases between. CDR3 bases: TGTGCCAGCAGCCCGACCTCACAGGGACGGGAGACCCAGTACTTC. Protein product: CASSPTSQGRETQYF.

The chain employs TRBV2 and TRBJ1-3, with D tentatively TRBD1 (6 bases). The germline CDR1 and CDR2 sequences are SNHLY and FYNNEI. The CDR3 length is 14 residues. V was trimmed by 5 bases and J by 1 base, leaving 9 bases between them. The DNA for the CDR3 is TGTGCCAGCAGTACAGGGTATTCTGGAAACACCATATATTTT. It codes for CASSTGYSGNTIYF.

The gene calls are TRBV4-1 and TRBJ1-4; D not certain. Deletions cut 0 bases from V and 0 bases from J, with 11 bases between. The CDR3 extends over 17 amino acids. CDR1 and CDR2 from the germline V gene are MGHRA and YSYEKL. CDR3 nucleotides: TGCGCCAGCAGCCAAGAAGACACAGTTGCAACTAATGAAAAACTGTTTTTT. Protein product: CASSQEDTVATNEKLFF.

The J gene is TRBJ1-1, the V gene TRBV5-4, with TRBD1 identical over 8 bases. V lost 6 bases and J lost 2; bases outside the gene matches: 3. There are 13 residues in the CDR3. Looked up from germline, CDR1 is SGHNT and CDR2 is YYREEE (reference sequence). The CDR3 DNA reads as TGTGCCAGCAAGGGACAGGTTAACACTGAAGCTTTCTTT. It codes for CASKGQVNTEAFF.

The rearrangement joins TRBV5-1 to TRBJ2-3; 8 nucleotides agree with TRBD2. In germline, CDR1 is SGHRS, CDR2 YFSETQ. V lost 2 bases, J lost 0 bases, and 8 bases stayed unmatched. The CDR3 runs 17 residues. CDR3 residues: CASSLGVGGGSTDTQYF. Written as DNA, the CDR3 is TGCGCCAGCAGCTTAGGAGTCGGCGGGGGGAGCACAGATACGCAGTATTTT.

This rearrangement joins TRBV19 to TRBJ1-2; TRBD1 aligns across 11 bases. This CDR3 is 15 amino acids long. Germline assignment: CDR1 LNHDA and CDR2 SQIVND (reference sequence). V was pared by 5 bases and J by 8 bases, with 10 bases of the junction left unmatched. CDR3 in DNA: TGTGCCAGTAGTCTCTCCGGACAGGGGGCTAGAGGCTACACCTTC. Its protein is CASSLSGQGARGYTF.

The chain recombines TRBV13 with TRBJ1-1; D possibly corresponds to TRBD1 (6 bases). The CDR3 spans 17 residues. Germline V gene data show CDR1 as PRHDT and CDR2 as FYEKMQ (reference sequence). Deletions cut 8 bases from V and 6 bases from J, with 28 bases between. CDR3 nucleotide sequence: TGTGCCAGCGACGCCACCGCGGGGGGCGCAGGGATAGCTGAAGCTTTCTTT. This encodes CASDATAGGAGIAEAFF. Full variable domain (missing parts from reference TRBV13 and TRBJ1-1): AAGVIQSPRHLIKEKRETATLKCYPIPRHDTVYWYQQGPGQDPQFLISFYEKMQSDKGSIPDRFSAQQFSDYHSELNMSSLELGDSALYFCASDATAGGAGIAEAFFGQGTRLTVV.

V is TRBV12-3 or TRBV12-4 and J is TRBJ1-4; maybe TRBD1 (5 bases). The CDR3 spans 12 residues. The germline V and J ends were trimmed by 6 bases and 7 bases, with 9 bases remaining between them. CDR3 DNA sequence: TGTGCCAGCAGCCGGGGGGTTGAAAAACTGTTTTTT. This gives the protein CASSRGVEKLFF.

V and J are TRBV27 and TRBJ2-6; D is unresolved. The CDR3 is made up of 15 amino acids. Trimming stripped 7 bases from V and 0 bases from J, with 10 bases between. Germline V gives CDR1 MNHEY, CDR2 SMNVEV (reference sequence). CDR3: CASKSLISGANVLTF. As DNA, the CDR3 is TGTGCCAGCAAATCACTCATCTCTGGGGCCAACGTCCTGACTTTC.

The chain is built from TRBV7-9 and TRBJ2-4, with 10 bases fitting TRBD1. The CDR3 has 16 residues. Germline-derived CDR1 and CDR2 are SEHNR and FQNEAQ (reference sequence). Trimming cost V 5 bases and J 6 bases; bases outside gene matches: 10. The CDR3 is CASSPRTGGSGNIQYF. Written as DNA, the CDR3 is TGTGCCAGCAGCCCCCGGACAGGGGGTTCCGGAAACATTCAGTACTTC.

This clone came up once. This chain uses TRBV7-2 with TRBJ2-7; the match to TRBD2 covers 12 bases. CDR1 and CDR2 (germline): SGHTA, FQGNSA. V shed 5 bases, J shed 0 bases, and the junction held 2 bases outside the gene matches. This CDR3 is 15 amino acids long. CDR3 amino acids: CASSPTSGGSYEQYF. The CDR3 DNA follows: TGTGCCAGCAGCCCGACTAGCGGGGGCTCCTACGAGCAGTACTTC.

The chain employs TRBV5-1 and TRBJ2-5; D may be TRBD2 (6 bases). Deletions cut 4 bases from V and 2 bases from J, with 15 bases between. Germline V CDR1 and CDR2: SGHRS, YFSETQ. The CDR3 is made up of 15 amino acids. CDR3 loop: CASSGRTRAQETQYF. The CDR3 region has the DNA TGCGCCAGCAGCGGGAGGACCCGTGCACAAGAGACCCAGTACTTC. The entire variable domain, with the rest obtained from reference TRBV5-1 and TRBJ2-5, is as follows: KAGVTQTPRYLIKTRGQQVTLSCSPISGHRSVSWYQQTPGQGLQFLFEYFSETQRNKGNFPGRFSGRQFSNSRSEMNVSTLELGDSALYLCASSGRTRAQETQYFGPGTRLLVL.

This sequence joins TRBV27 and TRBJ1-5; D gene unclear. Germline CDR1 is MNHEY and CDR2 is SMNVEV (reference sequence). The CDR3 is 12 residues long. With 3 bases removed from V and 7 bases from J, the gap between germline ends came to 7 bases. The DNA of the CDR3 is TGTGCCAGCAGTTTTCCGGGGCAGCCCCAGCATTTT. Translated: CASSFPGQPQHF.

J is TRBJ2-1 and V is TRBV10-2; possible D gene TRBD1, 6 bases. The CDR3 loop spans 12 amino acids. Germline CDR1 is WSHSY and CDR2 is SAAADI. V lost 6 bases and J lost 10, with 13 bases in between. As DNA, the CDR3 is TGCGCCAGCAGGGAACAGGGTGGCGAGCAGTTCTTC. It specifies CASREQGGEQFF.

The J gene is TRBJ2-7, the V gene TRBV11-2; D is perhaps TRBD2 (6 bases). The DNA matches TRBJ2-5 better at its end, which makes the J call doubtful. The V gene's germline CDR1 is SGHAT and CDR2 FQNNGV. This CDR3 has 14 residues. CDR3 residues: CASSFERVKETQYF. The CDR3 DNA reads TGTGCCAGCAGCTTCGAGCGGGTGAAAGAGACCCAGTACTTC.

The chain links TRBV11-3 to TRBJ2-2, with 11 bases aligning to TRBD2. With 6 bases clipped from V and 3 bases from J, the junction kept 9 bases outside the gene matches. CDR1 is SGHNT and CDR2 is YENEEA in the germline V gene. The CDR3 has 17 residues. CDR3 in amino acids: CASRGSGGERYTGELFF. The CDR3 DNA is TGTGCCAGCAGGGGTAGCGGGGGGGAACGGTACACCGGGGAGCTGTTTTTT. The full variable domain, in which reference TRBV11-3 and TRBJ2-2 provide the parts outside the CDR3, is EAGVVQSPRYKIIEKKQPVAFWCNPISGHNTLYWYLQNLGQGPELLIRYENEEAVDDSQLPKDRFSAERLKGVDSTLKIQPAELGDSAVYLCASRGSGGERYTGELFFGEGSRLTVL.

The J gene is TRBJ2-7, the V gene TRBV28; tentatively, D is TRBD2 (5 bases). Germline CDR1 MDHEN, CDR2 SYDVKM. The CDR3 is 15 residues long. Trimming cost V 5 bases and J 8 bases, with 22 bases left between them. The CDR3 is CASSVYPGFGSKQYF. Written as DNA, the CDR3 is TGTGCCAGCAGTGTGTATCCGGGGTTTGGATCTAAGCAGTACTTC.

The chain is built from TRBV7-2 and TRBJ2-7; perhaps TRBD1 as D (5 bases). V lost 1 base, J lost 4 bases, and 11 bases lay in between. CDR1 and CDR2 from the germline V gene are SGHTA and FQGNSA. The CDR3 runs 14 residues. This CDR3 is CASSLGGRAYEQYF. In DNA, the CDR3 is TGTGCCAGCAGCTTAGGAGGCAGGGCTTACGAGCAGTACTTC.

J is TRBJ2-1 and V is TRBV19; TRBD2 matches at 12 bases. The length of the CDR3 is 17 residues. The junction had 9 bases not matched to a gene; V was cut back by 5 bases and J by 4 bases. Per germline, CDR1 LNHDA and CDR2 SQIVND (reference sequence). This CDR3 reads CASSAQTSGGTYNEQFF. For the CDR3, the DNA is TGTGCCAGTAGTGCGCAGACTAGCGGGGGAACGTACAATGAGCAGTTCTTC.

This chain connects TRBV11-2 to TRBJ2-5, with D possibly matching TRBD2 (7 bases). Germline CDR1 SGHAT, CDR2 FQNNGV. V lost 5 bases, J lost 0 bases, and 16 bases lay in between. This CDR3 contains 16 residues. DNA of the CDR3: TGTGCCAGCAGCCTGGGGGGCGGGGGCTACCAAGAGACCCAGTACTTC. This translates into CASSLGGGGYQETQYF.

The gene calls are TRBV19 and TRBJ1-2; a possible D gene is TRBD1 (6 bases). The CDR3 has 15 amino acids. Trimming took off 7 bases at V and 4 bases at J, with 19 bases between the two ends. Germline V gives CDR1 LNHDA, CDR2 SQIVND (reference sequence). CDR3 in DNA: TGTGCCAGTACCACCTCCGTCGGGGGGGCCTATGGCTACACCTTC. This sequence encodes CASTTSVGGAYGYTF.

This chain links TRBV30 with TRBJ1-6; 11 bases line up with TRBD1. CDR1 GTSNPN and CDR2 SVGIG come from the germline V gene (reference sequence). The trim removed 1 base at V and 6 bases at J, leaving 11 bases unmatched. The CDR3 extends over 18 amino acids. The CDR3 loop reads CAWSGSRTGTGGNSPLHF. DNA for the CDR3: TGTGCCTGGAGTGGTTCCCGAACCGGGACAGGGGGTAATTCACCCCTCCACTTT.

CDR3 DNA: TGTGCCAGTAGTATAGCCCCTCTCTCTGGGGCCAACGTCCTGACTTTC. As protein: CASSIAPLSGANVLTF. V is TRBV19 and J is TRBJ2-6; D gene unclear. The CDR3 loop spans 16 amino acids. V lost 1 base and J 0 bases, leaving 7 bases between the germline ends. Looked up from germline, CDR1 is LNHDA and CDR2 is SQIVND (reference sequence).

The chain carries TRBV29-1 and TRBJ2-4; possibly TRBD1 for D (6 bases). The CDR3 is 12 amino acids. Per germline, CDR1 SQVTM and CDR2 ANQGSEA. CDR3 in amino acids: CSAGTSKNIQYF. DNA of the CDR3: TGCAGTGCAGGGACATCCAAAAACATTCAGTACTTC.

The CDR3 DNA sequence: TGTGCCAGCAGACCGCTGGGGCAGGAGGGAAACACCGGGGAGCTGTTTTTT. As protein: CASRPLGQEGNTGELFF. The chain combines TRBV2 with TRBJ2-2, with D possibly being TRBD2 (6 bases). V dropped 6 bases and J dropped 2 bases, with 19 bases sitting between them. The germline gives CDR1 SNHLY, CDR2 FYNNEI. The CDR3 length is 17 residues.

Here the CDR3 reads CASSLAITQGRPGELFF. For the CDR3, the DNA is TGCGCCAGCAGCTTGGCAATAACACAGGGGAGGCCCGGGGAGCTGTTTTTT. This chain uses TRBV5-1 with TRBJ2-2; a weak D match, TRBD1 (7 bases). CDR1 and CDR2 from the germline V gene are SGHRS and YFSETQ. V gave up 0 bases and J gave up 6 bases, with 18 bases separating them. CDR3 length equals 17 residues.

The gene calls are TRBV18 and TRBJ2-2; TRBD1 aligns across 7 bases. The CDR3 has 16 amino acids. V trimming: 6 bases; J trimming: 1 base; junction bases outside the gene matches: 8. Germline values: CDR1 KGHSH, CDR2 LQKENI. The CDR3 spells CASSPRQGMNTGELFF. The CDR3 DNA follows: TGTGCCAGCTCGCCTAGACAGGGTATGAACACCGGGGAGCTGTTTTTT.